This TCR beta chain came from a study of blood T cell repertoires in COVID-19. Participants reported their clinical history, and cohort assignment relied on those reports. Measured with immunoSEQ multiplex PCR; TCRdb has only the in-frame clones, and not every one. Of approximately 200,000 clones listed, approximately 86% are singletons. The germline V gene encodes CDR1 LGHDT and CDR2 YNNKEL (reference sequence). The CDR3 is made up of 14 amino acids. The trim removed 1 base at V and 5 bases at J, leaving 2 bases unmatched. The sample consisted of PBMCs or T cells enriched from blood (not recorded which). The V call is TRBV3-1 (or the pseudogene TRBV3-2), the J call TRBJ1-5, with TRBD1 matching 7 bases. This sequence was found in a woman aged 25 to 39 who had been exposed to COVID-19. CDR3 bases: TGTGCCAGCAGCCAAGCGAGGGGGCATCAGCCCCAGCATTTT. Translated: CASSQARGHQPQHF.